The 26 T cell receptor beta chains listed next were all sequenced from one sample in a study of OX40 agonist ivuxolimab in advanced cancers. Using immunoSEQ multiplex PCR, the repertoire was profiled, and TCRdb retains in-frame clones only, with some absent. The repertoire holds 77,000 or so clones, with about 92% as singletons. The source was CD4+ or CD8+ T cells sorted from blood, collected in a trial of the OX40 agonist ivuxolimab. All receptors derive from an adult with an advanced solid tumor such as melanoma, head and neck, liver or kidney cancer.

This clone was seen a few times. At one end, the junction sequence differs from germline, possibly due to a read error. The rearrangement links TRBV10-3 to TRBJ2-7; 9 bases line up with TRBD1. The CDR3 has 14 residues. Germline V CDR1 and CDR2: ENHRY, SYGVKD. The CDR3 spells CAITRTGDSHEQYF. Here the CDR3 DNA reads TGTGCCATCACCCGGACAGGGGACTCCCACGAGCAGTACTTC.

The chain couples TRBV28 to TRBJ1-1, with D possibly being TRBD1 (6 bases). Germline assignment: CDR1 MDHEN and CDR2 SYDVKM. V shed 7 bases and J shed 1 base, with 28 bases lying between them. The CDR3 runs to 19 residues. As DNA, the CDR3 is TGTGCCAGCACCACCCCGGGAGGGGGGCGTGCCTCCCAGAACACTGAAGCTTTCTTT. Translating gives CASTTPGGGRASQNTEAFF.

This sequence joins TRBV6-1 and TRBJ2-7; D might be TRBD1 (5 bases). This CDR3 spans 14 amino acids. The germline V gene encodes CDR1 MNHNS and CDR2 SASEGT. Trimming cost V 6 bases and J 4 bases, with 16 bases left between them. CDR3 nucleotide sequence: TGTGCCAGCAGGACGGACACCTCTAGATACGAGCAGTACTTC. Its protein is CASRTDTSRYEQYF.

The chain's CDR3 is CASSYRGDHMNTEAFF. CDR3 sequence (DNA): TGTGCCAGCAGCTACAGGGGGGATCACATGAACACTGAAGCTTTCTTT. The chain couples TRBV6-5 to TRBJ1-1, with 8 nucleotides matching TRBD1. V shed 6 bases and J 0 bases; nucleotides not matched to a gene: 9. Germline V gene lookup returns CDR1 MNHEY and CDR2 SVGAGI. The CDR3 is 16 residues long.

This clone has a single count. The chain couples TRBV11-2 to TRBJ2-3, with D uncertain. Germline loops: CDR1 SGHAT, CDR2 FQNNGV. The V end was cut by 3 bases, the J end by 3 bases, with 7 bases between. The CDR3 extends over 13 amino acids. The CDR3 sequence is CASSFDGTDTQYF. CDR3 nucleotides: TGTGCCAGCAGCTTTGACGGAACAGATACGCAGTATTTT.

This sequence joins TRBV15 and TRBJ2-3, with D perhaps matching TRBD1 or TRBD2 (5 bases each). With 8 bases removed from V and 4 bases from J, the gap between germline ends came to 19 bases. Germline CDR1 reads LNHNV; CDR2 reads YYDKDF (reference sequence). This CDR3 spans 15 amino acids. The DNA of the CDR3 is TGTGCCACCCGGGGACGGAACTCAAATTCAGATACGCAGTATTTT. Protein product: CATRGRNSNSDTQYF.

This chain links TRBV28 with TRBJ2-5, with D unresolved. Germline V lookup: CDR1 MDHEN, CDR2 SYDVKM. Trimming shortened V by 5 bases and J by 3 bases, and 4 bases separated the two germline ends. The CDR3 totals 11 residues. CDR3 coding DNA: TGTGCCAGCAGTCTAGAAGAGACCCAGTACTTC. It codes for CASSLEETQYF.

For the CDR3, the DNA is TGTGCCAGCAGCTTAAATGGTCTACTGTGGGAGACCCAGTACTTC. Protein sequence: CASSLNGLLWETQYF. The rearrangement joins TRBV11-3 to TRBJ2-5; D not certain. The V and J ends lost 2 bases and 5 bases respectively, with 15 bases between them. Germline V CDR1 and CDR2: SGHNT, YENEEA. The CDR3 covers 15 residues.

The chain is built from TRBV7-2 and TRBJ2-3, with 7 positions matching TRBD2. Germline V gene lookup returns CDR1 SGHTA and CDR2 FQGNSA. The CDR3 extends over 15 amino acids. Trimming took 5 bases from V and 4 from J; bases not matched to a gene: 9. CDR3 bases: TGTGCCAGCAGCGACCGACTAGCAGGCGCAGATACGCAGTATTTT. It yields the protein CASSDRLAGADTQYF.

CDR3 sequence reads: CASSYLGTPLRGDEQFF. DNA for the CDR3: TGTGCCAGCTCATATCTCGGGACTCCATTGAGGGGCGATGAGCAGTTCTTC. The V gene is TRBV18, the J gene TRBJ2-1; D is perhaps TRBD2 (6 bases). Germline assignment: CDR1 KGHSH and CDR2 LQKENI. The CDR3 sequence is 17 residues long. The V and J ends lost 5 bases and 8 bases respectively, with 25 bases between them.

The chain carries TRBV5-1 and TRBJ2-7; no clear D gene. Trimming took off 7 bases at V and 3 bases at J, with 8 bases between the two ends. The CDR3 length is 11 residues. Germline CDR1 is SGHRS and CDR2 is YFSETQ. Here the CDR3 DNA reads TGCGCCAGCCGAAGGAGCTACGAGCAGTACTTC. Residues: CASRRSYEQYF.

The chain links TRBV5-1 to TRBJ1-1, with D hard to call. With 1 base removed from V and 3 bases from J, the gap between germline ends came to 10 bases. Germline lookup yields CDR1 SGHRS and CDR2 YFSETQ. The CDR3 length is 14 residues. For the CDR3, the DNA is TGCGCCAGCAGCTTGAGAGGATACGACACTGAAGCTTTCTTT. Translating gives CASSLRGYDTEAFF.

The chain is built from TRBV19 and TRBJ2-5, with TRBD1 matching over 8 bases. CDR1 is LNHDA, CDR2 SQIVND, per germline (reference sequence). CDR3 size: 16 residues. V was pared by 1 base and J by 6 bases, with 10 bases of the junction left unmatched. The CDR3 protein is CASSIAHGTGWQTQYF. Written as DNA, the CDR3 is TGTGCCAGTAGTATAGCCCACGGGACAGGTTGGCAGACCCAGTACTTC.

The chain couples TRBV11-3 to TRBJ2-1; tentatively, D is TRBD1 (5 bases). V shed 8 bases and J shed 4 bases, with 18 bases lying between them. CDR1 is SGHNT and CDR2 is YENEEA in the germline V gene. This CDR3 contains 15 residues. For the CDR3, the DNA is TGTGCCAGCGGGGCTGGGGTGGGGAAATACAATGAGCAGTTCTTC. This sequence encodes CASGAGVGKYNEQFF.

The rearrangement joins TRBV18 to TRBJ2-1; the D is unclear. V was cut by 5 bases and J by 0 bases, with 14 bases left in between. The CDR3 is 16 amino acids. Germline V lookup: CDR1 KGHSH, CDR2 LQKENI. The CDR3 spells CASSGTVGGSYNEQFF. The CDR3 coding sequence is TGTGCCAGCTCAGGAACGGTTGGCGGCTCCTACAATGAGCAGTTCTTC.

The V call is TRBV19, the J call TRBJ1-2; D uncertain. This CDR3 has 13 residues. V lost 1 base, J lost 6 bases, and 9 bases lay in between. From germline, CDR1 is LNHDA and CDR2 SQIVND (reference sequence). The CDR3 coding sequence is TGTGCCAGTAGTATAGTTAAGGGTCATGGCTACACCTTC. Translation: CASSIVKGHGYTF.

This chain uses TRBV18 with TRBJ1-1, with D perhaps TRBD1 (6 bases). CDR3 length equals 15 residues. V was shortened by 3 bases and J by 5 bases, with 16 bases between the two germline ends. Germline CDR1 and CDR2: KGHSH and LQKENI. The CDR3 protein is CASSPVAGAGTEAFF. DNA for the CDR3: TGTGCCAGCTCACCGGTTGCGGGGGCTGGGACTGAAGCTTTCTTT.

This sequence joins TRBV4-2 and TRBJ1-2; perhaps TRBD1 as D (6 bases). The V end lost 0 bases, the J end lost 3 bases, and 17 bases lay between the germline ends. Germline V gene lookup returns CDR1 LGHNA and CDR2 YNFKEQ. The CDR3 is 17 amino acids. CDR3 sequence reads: CASSQDSDRYRDYGYTF. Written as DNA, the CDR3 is TGTGCCAGCAGCCAAGATTCAGACAGGTATAGAGACTATGGCTACACCTTC.

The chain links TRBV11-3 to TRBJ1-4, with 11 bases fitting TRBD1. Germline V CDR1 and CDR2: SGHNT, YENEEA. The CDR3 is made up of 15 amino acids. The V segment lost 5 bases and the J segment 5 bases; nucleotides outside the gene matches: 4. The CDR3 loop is CASSRTGGFNEKLFF. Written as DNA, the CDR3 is TGTGCCAGCAGCCGGACAGGGGGCTTCAATGAAAAACTGTTTTTT. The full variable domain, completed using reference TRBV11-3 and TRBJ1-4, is EAGVVQSPRYKIIEKKQPVAFWCNPISGHNTLYWYLQNLGQGPELLIRYENEEAVDDSQLPKDRFSAERLKGVDSTLKIQPAELGDSAVYLCASSRTGGFNEKLFFGSGTQLSVL.

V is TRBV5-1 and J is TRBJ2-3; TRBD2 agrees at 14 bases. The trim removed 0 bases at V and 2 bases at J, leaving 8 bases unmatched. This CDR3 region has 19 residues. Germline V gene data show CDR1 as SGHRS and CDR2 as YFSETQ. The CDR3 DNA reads TGCGCCAGCAGCTTGGCCGGACTAGCGGGAGGTCCCGTCACAGATACGCAGTATTTT. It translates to CASSLAGLAGGPVTDTQYF.

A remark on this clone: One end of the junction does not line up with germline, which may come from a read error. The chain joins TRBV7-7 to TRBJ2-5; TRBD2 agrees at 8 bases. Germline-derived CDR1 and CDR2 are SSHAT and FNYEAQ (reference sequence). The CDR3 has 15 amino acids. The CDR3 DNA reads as TGTGCTAGCAGCGTAGCACTAGCGGTTCAAGAGACCCAGTACTTC. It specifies CASSVALAVQETQYF.

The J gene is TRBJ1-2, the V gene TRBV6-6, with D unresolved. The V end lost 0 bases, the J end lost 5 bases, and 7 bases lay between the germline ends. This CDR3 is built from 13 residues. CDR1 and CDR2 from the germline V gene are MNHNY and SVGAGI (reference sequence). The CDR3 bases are TGTGCCAGCAGTTACTCGATAGGATATGGCTACACCTTC. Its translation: CASSYSIGYGYTF.

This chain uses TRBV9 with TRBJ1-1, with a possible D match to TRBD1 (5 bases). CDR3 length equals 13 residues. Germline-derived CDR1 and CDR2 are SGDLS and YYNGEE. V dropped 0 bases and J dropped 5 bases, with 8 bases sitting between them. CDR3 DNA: TGTGCCAGCAGCGTAGGAGGGGAGACTGAAGCTTTCTTT. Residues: CASSVGGETEAFF.

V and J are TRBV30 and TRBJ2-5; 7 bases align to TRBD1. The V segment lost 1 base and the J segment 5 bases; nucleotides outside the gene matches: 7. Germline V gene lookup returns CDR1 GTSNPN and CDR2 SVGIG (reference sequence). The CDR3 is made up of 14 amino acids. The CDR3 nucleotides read TGTGCCTGGAGTGAGGGGGACAGTAGGGAGACCCAGTACTTC. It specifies CAWSEGDSRETQYF.

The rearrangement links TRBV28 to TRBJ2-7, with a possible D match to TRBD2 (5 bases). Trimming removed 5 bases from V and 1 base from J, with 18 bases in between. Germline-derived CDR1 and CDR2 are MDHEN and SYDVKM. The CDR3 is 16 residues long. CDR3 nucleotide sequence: TGTGCCAGCAGTCCGCCCGGGGATCCGATTTCCTACGAGCAGTACTTC. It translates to CASSPPGDPISYEQYF. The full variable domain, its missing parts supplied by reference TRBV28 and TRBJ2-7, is DVKVTQSSRYLVKRTGEKVFLECVQDMDHENMFWYRQDPGLGLRLIYFSYDVKMKEKGDIPEGYSVSREKKERFSLILESASTNQTSMYLCASSPPGDPISYEQYFGPGTRLTVT.

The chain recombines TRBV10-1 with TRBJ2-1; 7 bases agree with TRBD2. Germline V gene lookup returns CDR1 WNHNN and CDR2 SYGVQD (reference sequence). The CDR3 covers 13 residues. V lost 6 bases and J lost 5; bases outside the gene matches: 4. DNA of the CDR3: TGCGCCAGCAGAGGCGGGAGACACAATGAGCAGTTCTTC. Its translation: CASRGGRHNEQFF.